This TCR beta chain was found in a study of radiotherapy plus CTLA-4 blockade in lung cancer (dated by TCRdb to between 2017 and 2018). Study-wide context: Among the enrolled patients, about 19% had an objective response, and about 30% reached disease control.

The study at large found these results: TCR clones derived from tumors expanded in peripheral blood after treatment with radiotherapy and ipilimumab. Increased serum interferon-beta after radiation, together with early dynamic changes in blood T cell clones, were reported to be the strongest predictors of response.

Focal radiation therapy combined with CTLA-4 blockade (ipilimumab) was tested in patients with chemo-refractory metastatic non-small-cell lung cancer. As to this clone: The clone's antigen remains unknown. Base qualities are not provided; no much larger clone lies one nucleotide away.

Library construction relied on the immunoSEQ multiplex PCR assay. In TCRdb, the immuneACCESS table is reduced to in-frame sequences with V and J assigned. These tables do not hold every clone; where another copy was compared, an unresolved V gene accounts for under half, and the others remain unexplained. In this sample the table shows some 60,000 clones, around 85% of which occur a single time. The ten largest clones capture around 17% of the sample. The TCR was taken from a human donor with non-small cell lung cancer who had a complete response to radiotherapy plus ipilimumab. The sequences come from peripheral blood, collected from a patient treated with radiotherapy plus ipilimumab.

The DNA reads as follows: TGTGCCAGCACCCCAAGGGGCTTGAACACCGGGGAGCTGTTTTTT. Its protein product is CASTPRGLNTGELFF. The rearranged chain carries TRBV6-5 and TRBJ2-2; a weak D assignment points to TRBD1 (5 bases agree). Including the terminal cysteine and phenylalanine, the CDR3 comprises 15 residues. Only the CDR3 DNA stays, 45 bases, in frame from base 1. V is shortened by 7 bases, J by 1 base, and the region joining them spans 13 bases. For CDR1 and CDR2, the germline V gene lists MNHEY and SVGAGI.